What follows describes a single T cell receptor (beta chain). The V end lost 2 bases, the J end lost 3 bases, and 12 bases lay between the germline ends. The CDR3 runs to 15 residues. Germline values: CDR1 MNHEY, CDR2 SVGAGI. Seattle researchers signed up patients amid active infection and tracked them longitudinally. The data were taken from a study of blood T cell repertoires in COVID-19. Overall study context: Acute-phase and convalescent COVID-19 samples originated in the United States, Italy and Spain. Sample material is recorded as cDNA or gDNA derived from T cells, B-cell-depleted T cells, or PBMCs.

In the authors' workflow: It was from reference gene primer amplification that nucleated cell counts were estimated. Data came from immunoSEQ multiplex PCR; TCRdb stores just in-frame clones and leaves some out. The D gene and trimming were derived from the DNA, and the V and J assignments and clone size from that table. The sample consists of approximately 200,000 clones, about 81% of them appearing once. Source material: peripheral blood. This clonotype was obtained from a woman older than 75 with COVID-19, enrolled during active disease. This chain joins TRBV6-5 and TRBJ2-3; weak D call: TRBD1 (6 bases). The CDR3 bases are TGTGCCAGCAGTTACGGAGGACAGTGGACAGATACGCAGTATTTT. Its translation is CASSYGGQWTDTQYF.